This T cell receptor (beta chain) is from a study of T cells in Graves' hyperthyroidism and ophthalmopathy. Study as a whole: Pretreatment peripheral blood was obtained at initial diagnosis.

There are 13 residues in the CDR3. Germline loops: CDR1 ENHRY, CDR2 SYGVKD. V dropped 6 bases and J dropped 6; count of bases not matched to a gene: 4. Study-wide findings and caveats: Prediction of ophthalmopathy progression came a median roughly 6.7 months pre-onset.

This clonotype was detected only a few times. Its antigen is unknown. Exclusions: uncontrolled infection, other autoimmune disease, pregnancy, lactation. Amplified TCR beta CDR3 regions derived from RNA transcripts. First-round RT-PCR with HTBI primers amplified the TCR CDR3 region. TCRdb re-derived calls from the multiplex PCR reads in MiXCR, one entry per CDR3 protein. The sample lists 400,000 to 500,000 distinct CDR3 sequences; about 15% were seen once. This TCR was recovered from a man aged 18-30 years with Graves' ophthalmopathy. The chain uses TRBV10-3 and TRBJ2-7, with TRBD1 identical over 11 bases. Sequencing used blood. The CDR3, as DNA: TGTGCCATCAGCCCAGGGACAGGGGGCGAGCAGTACTTC. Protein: CAISPGTGGEQYF.